A selection of T cell receptor beta chains follows, all from one sample in a study of post-analysis software for immune sequencing data. One entry per CDR3 protein, called by TCRdb with MiXCR from the PCR reads. The sample shows about 820,000 distinct CDR3 sequences, about 50% of them seen only once. Material: blood. The receptors shown here come from a girl aged 10 to 17 with multiple sclerosis. The CDR3 runs from the conserved cysteine through the conserved F or W. The D gene is left open where the match is weak. Where a row states a size, it is once, few, many or the class of an expanded clone; other rows omit it.

-,13,TRBV7-2,-,TRBJ2-1,TGTGCCAGCAGCTCTCCAGGGTACTACGAGCAGTTCTTC,CASSSPGYYEQFF
-,20,TRBV5-1,TRBD2,TRBJ2-1,TGCGCCAGCACCCCGCGGGGGTTAGCGGGGGGCTTGAGCTCCTACAATGAGCAGTTCTTC,CASTPRGLAGGLSSYNEQFF
-,15,TRBV7-2,TRBD2,TRBJ2-5,TGTGCCAGCAGCCCCCGACTAGCGGGGGCCCGGGTGCAGTACTTC,CASSPRLAGARVQYF
-,15,TRBV6-6,-,TRBJ2-1,TGTGCCAGCAGCGCCGAGGCGTCTTCCTACAATGAGCAGTTCTTC,CASSAEASSYNEQFF
-,15,TRBV12-3/TRBV12-4,TRBD1,TRBJ1-5,TGTGCCAGCAGTCGGGACAGGATTAGCAATCAGCCCCAGCATTTT,CASSRDRISNQPQHF
-,13,TRBV5-1,-,TRBJ2-1,TGCGCCAGCAGCTTCGGGGAGTACAATGAGCAGTTCTTC,CASSFGEYNEQFF
few,13,TRBV10-2,TRBD1,TRBJ2-7,TGCGCCAGCTCAACCGGGACAGCGGTCGAGCAGTACTTC,CASSTGTAVEQYF
-,13,TRBV5-5,TRBD2,TRBJ2-1,TGTGCCAGCAGCTTGGAGGGCGGGGGATCGCAGTTCTTC,CASSLEGGGSQFF
-,13,TRBV29-1,-,TRBJ2-5,TGCAGCATGGGAGAGTCGGGCAGGAGATCCCAGTACTTC,CSMGESGRRSQYF
-,13,TRBV12-3/TRBV12-4,-,TRBJ2-7,TGTGCCAGCAGTGTTGGGGCCGGATACGAGCAGTACTTC,CASSVGAGYEQYF
-,17,TRBV29-1,TRBD1,TRBJ1-5,TGCAGCGTTACATTTGGGACAGGGAGGAATCGGAATCAGCCCCAGCATTTT,CSVTFGTGRNRNQPQHF
-,15,TRBV29-1,TRBD2,TRBJ2-5,TGCAGCGTTGTGGGACTAGCGGGAGGGGGTGAGACCCAGTACTTC,CSVVGLAGGGETQYF
-,12,TRBV20-1,-,TRBJ2-3,TGCAGTGCTCCCCTCCAGCTGGATACGCAGTATTTT,CSAPLQLDTQYF
few,14,TRBV20-1,TRBD1,TRBJ1-5,TGCAGTGCTGGGGGACAGGGTTGGGATCAGCCCCAGCATTTT,CSAGGQGWDQPQHF
once,12,TRBV3-1,-,TRBJ2-5,TGTGCCAGCATTCCCGACCAAGAGACCCAGTACTTC,CASIPDQETQYF
few,15,TRBV20-1,-,TRBJ2-7,TGCAGTGCTCCCTACTGGGAGGACCTAACCTACGAGCAGTACTTC,CSAPYWEDLTYEQYF
-,13,TRBV20-1,TRBD1,TRBJ2-5,TGCAGTGCTAGGGCACAGGGGGGAGAGACCCAGTACTTC,CSARAQGGETQYF
-,15,TRBV20-1,TRBD2,TRBJ2-7,TGCAGTGCTAGAGATTCAAGCGGGGGGTTGGTCGAGCAGTACTTC,CSARDSSGGLVEQYF
-,16,TRBV10-3,TRBD2,TRBJ2-5,TGTGCCATCAGTGACGTAGCGGGGACCGGCCAAGAGACCCAGTACTTC,CAISDVAGTGQETQYF
-,13,TRBV12-3/TRBV12-4,-,TRBJ1-5,TGTGCCAGCAGTTTAATGGCCTATCAGCCCCAGCATTTT,CASSLMAYQPQHF
-,15,TRBV3-1,TRBD2,TRBJ2-1,TGTGCCAGCAGCCGCGGACTAGCGGGAGGAATGGGGCAGTTCTTC,CASSRGLAGGMGQFF
-,15,TRBV29-1,-,TRBJ2-5,TGCAGCGTTGAAACCCCTGATGGGGGCCAAGAGACCCAGTACTTC,CSVETPDGGQETQYF
-,13,TRBV29-1,-,TRBJ2-1,TGCAGCACCTGGACAGTGTCCGGGGATGAGCAGTTCTTC,CSTWTVSGDEQFF
-,16,TRBV10-2,-,TRBJ2-1,TGCGCCAGCAGTGAGTCAGGAGGCAGATTCCTCAATGAGCAGTTCTTC,CASSESGGRFLNEQFF
-,18,TRBV3-1,TRBD2,TRBJ2-5,TGTGCCAGCAGCCAAGTAGGGAGACTAGCGGGGATACAAGAGACCCAGTACTTC,CASSQVGRLAGIQETQYF
-,16,TRBV18,-,TRBJ1-4,TGTGCCAGCTCCCCTGTGGAACGCGCAACTAATGAAAAACTGTTTTTT,CASSPVERATNEKLFF
-,11,TRBV15,-,TRBJ2-4,TGTGCCACCAGCAGTCTGACAGGCCGGTACTTC,CATSSLTGRYF
-,16,TRBV6-6,TRBD1,TRBJ1-5,TGTGCCAGCAGTTACGGGGGACAGGGAGGAATTCGGCCCCAGCATTTT,CASSYGGQGGIRPQHF
-,14,TRBV20-1,-,TRBJ2-3,TGCAGTGCGGAAAGACTAGTGGCAAGGGATACGCAGTATTTT,CSAERLVARDTQYF
-,14,TRBV7-2,-,TRBJ2-7,TGTGCCAGCAGCTTGGCCTGGGGGACTTACGAGCAGTACTTC,CASSLAWGTYEQYF
-,17,TRBV21-1,-,TRBJ2-7,TGTGCCAGCAGCAAAATCTTGGGAGCGGGAGGATTATACGAGCAGTACTTC,CASSKILGAGGLYEQYF
-,14,TRBV12-3/TRBV12-4,TRBD1,TRBJ1-5,TGTGCCAGCACTCCGGCGGGACAGATGCAGCCCCAGCATTTT,CASTPAGQMQPQHF
once,14,TRBV15,-,TRBJ2-1,TGTGCCACCAGCGGAGGGGGGAGGGACAATGAGCAGTTCTTC,CATSGGGRDNEQFF
-,14,TRBV5-1,-,TRBJ1-6,TGCGCCAGCAACTTGGGCCAGGGCTCGGGCGGCCTCCACTTT,CASNLGQGSGGLHF
few,14,TRBV5-4,-,TRBJ1-1,TGTGCCAGCAGCTCCCCGGGACAGAACACTGAAGCTTTCTTT,CASSSPGQNTEAFF
-,16,TRBV5-1,-,TRBJ2-7,TGCGCCAGCAGCTTGATTCGTCCCAGGGGTATCTACGAGCAGTACTTC,CASSLIRPRGIYEQYF
-,10,TRBV25-1,-,TRBJ1-2,TGTGCCAGCAGTGCAGTGTACTACACCTTC,CASSAVYYTF
-,16,TRBV20-1,TRBD2,TRBJ2-1,TGCAGTGCCCCTGCTCGAACTAGCGGAGCCTACAATGAGCAGTTCTTC,CSAPARTSGAYNEQFF
-,15,TRBV11-2,-,TRBJ1-5,TGTGCCAGCAGCTTGGGAATCGGGAGTAATCAGCCCCAGCATTTT,CASSLGIGSNQPQHF
few,14,TRBV5-5,TRBD1,TRBJ1-2,TGTGCCAGCAGCCCCGGACAGGGGGCGGAGGGCTACACCTTC,CASSPGQGAEGYTF
-,12,TRBV29-1,-,TRBJ2-7,TGCAGCGTTAGTCAGGGGCCGGGCGAGCAGTACTTC,CSVSQGPGEQYF
-,14,TRBV5-1,TRBD1,TRBJ2-5,TGCGCCAGCAGCCGCGCGACAGGGGGAGAGACCCAGTACTTC,CASSRATGGETQYF
few,14,TRBV12-3/TRBV12-4,-,TRBJ2-7,TGTGCCAGCAGTGTCTGGCAGGGTACCTACGAGCAGTACTTC,CASSVWQGTYEQYF
-,15,TRBV14,-,TRBJ1-1,TGTGCCAGCAGCCAAGGGTTACGGTTCAACACTGAAGCTTTCTTT,CASSQGLRFNTEAFF
-,11,TRBV20-1,-,TRBJ1-2,TGCAGTGCTCAACTGAGCTATGACTACACCTTC,CSAQLSYDYTF
-,16,TRBV5-1,TRBD2,TRBJ2-1,TGCGCCAGCAGCCCCTCCCCGACTAGCGGGGGGGATGAGCAGTTCTTC,CASSPSPTSGGDEQFF
-,14,TRBV19,-,TRBJ2-1,TGTGCCAGTAGTATAGTTGGAGCGTCGGATGAGCAGTTCTTC,CASSIVGASDEQFF
-,13,TRBV20-1,-,TRBJ1-2,TGCAGTGCTAGACGCACCGCCCCGGAGGGCTACACCTTC,CSARRTAPEGYTF
-,15,TRBV5-1,TRBD2,TRBJ2-1,TGCGCCAGCAGCCTTAGCGGGAGAAACGTTAATGAGCAGTTTTTC,CASSLSGRNVNEQFF
few,18,TRBV5-1,TRBD2,TRBJ2-1,TGCGCCAGCAGCTTGGGACTAGCGGGAGTGAGAGTCTACAATGAGCAGTTCTTC,CASSLGLAGVRVYNEQFF
-,16,TRBV27,TRBD1,TRBJ1-4,TGTGCCAGCGGTTTATCTACGACAGGGGCTAATGAAAAACTGTTTTTT,CASGLSTTGANEKLFF
-,15,TRBV20-1,-,TRBJ2-7,TGCAGTGCTAGAGAGCAGTGGGGACTCTCCTACGAGCAGTACTTC,CSAREQWGLSYEQYF
-,13,TRBV18,-,TRBJ2-7,TGTGCCAGCTCACCAGTGGGGGTAGGCGAGCAGTACTTC,CASSPVGVGEQYF
-,16,TRBV7-9,TRBD1,TRBJ1-6,TGTGCCAGCAGCTTAGGCCGGGACAGATGGAGTTCACCCCTCCACTTT,CASSLGRDRWSSPLHF
few,14,TRBV29-1,-,TRBJ2-3,TGCAGCCTGGGGGGGGCGGGAGTCATAGATACGCAGTATTTT,CSLGGAGVIDTQYF